These 8 T cell receptor beta chains originate from one sample sequenced in a study of cytomegalovirus exposure and HLA in healthy donors. It was with 60 Vbeta and 13 Jbeta primers that the PCR ran. Assay: immunoSEQ multiplex PCR; the TCRdb copy retains only in-frame clones and omits some. Recorded here are over 100,000 clones; the top ten clones represent over 1.5%. Sequenced sample: PBMCs. The receptors derive from a middle-aged woman in good health and CMV-seropositive.

For the CDR3, the DNA is TGTGCCAGCAGCAAACGGACAGGGCTCTACAATGAGCAGTTCTTC. Translated: CASSKRTGLYNEQFF. The chain couples TRBV14 to TRBJ2-1; 8 bases match TRBD1. There are 15 residues in the CDR3. V dropped 5 bases and J dropped 3; count of bases not matched to a gene: 6. CDR1 and CDR2 (germline): SGHDN, FVKESK. The full variable domain, completed using reference TRBV14 and TRBJ2-1, is EAGVTQFPSHSVIEKGQTVTLRCDPISGHDNLYWYRRVMGKEIKFLLHFVKESKQDESGMPNNRFLAERTGGTYSTLKVQPAELEDSGVYFCASSKRTGLYNEQFFGPGTRLTVL.

V usage is TRBV19 and J usage is TRBJ2-7; D possibly corresponds to TRBD2 (5 bases). This CDR3 region has 14 residues. The germline V gene has CDR1 LNHDA and CDR2 SQIVND (reference sequence). V lost 3 bases, J lost 0 bases, and 9 bases lay in between. CDR3 in amino acids: CASSITRSSYEQYF. As DNA, the CDR3 is TGTGCCAGTAGTATTACTAGAAGCTCCTACGAGCAGTACTTC.

J is TRBJ2-7 and V is TRBV9; D ambiguous. Germline V gives CDR1 SGDLS, CDR2 YYNGEE. V lost 4 bases, J lost 2 bases, and 13 bases lay in between. This CDR3 spans 14 amino acids. The CDR3 sequence: CASSPRLVTYEQYF. CDR3 in DNA: TGTGCCAGCAGCCCTAGACTCGTTACCTACGAGCAGTACTTC.

The J gene is TRBJ2-7, the V gene TRBV5-6, with 7 bases fitting TRBD1. Germline loops: CDR1 SGHDT, CDR2 YYEEEE. V lost 3 bases to trimming and J lost 4 bases; unmatched junction nucleotides: 7. CDR3 length equals 14 residues. CDR3 loop: CASSWPGQIYEQYF. CDR3 coding DNA: TGTGCCAGCAGCTGGCCGGGACAGATTTACGAGCAGTACTTC.

The J gene is TRBJ2-7, the V gene TRBV19, with a tentative D call TRBD2 (5 bases). Trimming left V 1 base short and J 6 bases short, with 13 bases between. The CDR3 spans 14 residues. Germline V gene data show CDR1 as LNHDA and CDR2 as SQIVND (reference sequence). DNA of the CDR3: TGTGCCAGTAGTATAGGAAGTCGGGATGGCGAGCAGTACTTC. Its translation is CASSIGSRDGEQYF. The complete variable domain, with remaining parts taken from reference TRBV19 and TRBJ2-7, reads DGGITQSPKYLFRKEGQNVTLSCEQNLNHDAMYWYRQDPGQGLRLIYYSQIVNDFQKGDIAEGYSVSREKKESFPLTVTSAQKNPTAFYLCASSIGSRDGEQYFGPGTRLTVT.

The chain carries TRBV27 and TRBJ1-4; D unresolved. CDR1 MNHEY and CDR2 SMNVEV come from the germline V gene (reference sequence). CDR3 length: 15 amino acids. Trimming cost V 2 bases and J 0 bases, with 7 bases left between them. CDR3 protein: CASSLAAATNEKLFF. CDR3 nucleotides: TGTGCCAGCAGTTTAGCGGCAGCAACTAATGAAAAACTGTTTTTT.

The chain has TRBV5-1 and TRBJ2-7, with D possibly matching TRBD1 (6 bases). Germline V gene data show CDR1 as SGHRS and CDR2 as YFSETQ. Trimming pared 3 bases from V and 2 bases from J, leaving 12 bases between. This CDR3 has 14 residues. The CDR3 DNA reads TGCGCCAGCAGCTCCGGACAGTTCCCCTACGAGCAGTACTTC. This encodes CASSSGQFPYEQYF.

The genes are TRBV15 and TRBJ2-3; D remains ambiguous. The CDR3 consists of 14 residues. V was shortened by 1 base and J by 1 base, with 6 bases between the two germline ends. Germline V lookup: CDR1 LNHNV, CDR2 YYDKDF (reference sequence). CDR3 in DNA: TGTGCCACCAGCAGAGCAGTGGGCACAGATACGCAGTATTTT. Translation: CATSRAVGTDTQYF. Full variable domain (outside the CDR3, taken from reference TRBV15 and TRBJ2-3): DAMVIQNPRYQVTQFGKPVTLSCSQTLNHNVMYWYQQKSSQAPKLLFHYYDKDFNNEADTPDNFQSRRPNTSFCFLDIRSPGLGDTAMYLCATSRAVGTDTQYFGPGTRLTVL.